Listed below are T cell receptor beta chains from one sample, sequenced in a study of CD8 T cells in Susac syndrome. Each CDR3 protein gets one entry after TCRdb re-called the immunoSEQ multiplex PCR reads with MiXCR. The table includes fewer than 200,000 distinct CDR3 sequences, roughly 95% detected once. The sample taken for sequencing was CD4+ T cells from PBMCs. The origin of the receptors is a human donor in good health. The CDR3 runs from the conserved cysteine through the conserved F or W. The order of the fields is J gene, V gene, clone size, CDR3 protein. Size values are once, few and many counts, or a class for expanded clones, and some rows have none.

TRBJ1-5,TRBV27,-,CASSFGRGNQPQHF
TRBJ2-3,TRBV29-1,-,CSVGGGGTQYF
TRBJ2-7,TRBV30,-,CAWRLQDEQYF
TRBJ2-5,TRBV30,-,CAWADRGETQYF
TRBJ2-7,TRBV14,few,CASSQDIGPYEQYF
TRBJ2-5,TRBV24-1,once,CATSRGGWETQYF
TRBJ2-5,TRBV20-1,-,CSAKLAGGSETQYF
TRBJ1-5,TRBV29-1,-,CSVMGQDNQPQHF
TRBJ1-2,TRBV4-3,-,CASSQGLRDYGYTF
TRBJ2-2,TRBV4-2,-,CASSPAPTSANTGELFF
TRBJ2-7,TRBV19,few,CASSRDGTYEQYF
TRBJ2-7,TRBV19,-,CASSDLYEQYF
TRBJ2-5,TRBV28,-,CASSENDSQETQYF
TRBJ2-2,TRBV29-1,-,CSASGQGNAGELFF
TRBJ2-7,TRBV20-1,-,CSARDPPSYEQYF
TRBJ1-5,TRBV3-1,-,CASSQGTGGNQPQHF
TRBJ1-2,TRBV20-1,-,CSARLQGRDYGYTF
TRBJ2-7,TRBV30,-,CAWTHRDYYEQYF
TRBJ2-4,TRBV20-1,-,CSARVMGTGFQYF
TRBJ2-5,TRBV20-1,-,CSAEGLWRQETQYF
TRBJ2-2,TRBV30,-,CAWSPFTGELFF
TRBJ2-1,TRBV20-1,-,CSAIRTGTDEQFF
TRBJ1-5,TRBV15,-,CATSREQGLGQPQHF
TRBJ2-7,TRBV24-1,-,CATSASYEQYF
TRBJ2-2,TRBV9,-,CASSVEATHTGELFF
TRBJ2-1,TRBV10-3,-,CAISTGQGNEQFF
TRBJ1-5,TRBV27,-,CASSYPLLNQPQHF
TRBJ1-2,TRBV5-8,-,CASSFRTGTNYGYTF
TRBJ2-1,TRBV15,-,CATSRARGRGDEQFF
TRBJ2-3,TRBV7-2,-,CASSLGSTGTDTQYF
TRBJ2-1,TRBV29-1,-,CSAHRDPYDEQFF
TRBJ2-3,TRBV11-1,-,CASRHNSASSTDTQYF
TRBJ2-7,TRBV3-1,-,CASSQGLAAWEQYF
TRBJ2-3,TRBV3-1,-,CASSQAAGGPPDTQYF
TRBJ1-5,TRBV24-1,-,CATSSGGNSNQPQHF
TRBJ2-5,TRBV5-1,-,CASRSNPGETQYF
TRBJ1-2,TRBV20-1,-,CSAPSQGRGYTF
TRBJ2-3,TRBV29-1,-,CSFGGSTDTQYF
TRBJ2-5,TRBV3-1,-,CASSHPREQETQYF
TRBJ2-5,TRBV7-2,-,CASSLYETQYF
TRBJ2-1,TRBV27,-,CASSFVQGVNNEQFF
TRBJ2-5,TRBV5-4,once,CASSLVAEEETQYF